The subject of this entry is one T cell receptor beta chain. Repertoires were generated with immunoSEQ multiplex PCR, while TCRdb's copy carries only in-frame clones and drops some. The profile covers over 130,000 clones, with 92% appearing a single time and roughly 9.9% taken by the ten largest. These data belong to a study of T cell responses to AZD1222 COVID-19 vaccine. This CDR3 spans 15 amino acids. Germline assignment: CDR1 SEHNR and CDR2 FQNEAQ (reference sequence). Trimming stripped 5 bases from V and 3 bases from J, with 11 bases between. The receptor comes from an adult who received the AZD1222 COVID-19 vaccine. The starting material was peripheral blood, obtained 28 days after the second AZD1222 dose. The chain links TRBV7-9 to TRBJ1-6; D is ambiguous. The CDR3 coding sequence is TGTGCCAGCAGCCCAGTGGGAGTCTATAATTCACCCCTCCACTTT. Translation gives CASSPVGVYNSPLHF.